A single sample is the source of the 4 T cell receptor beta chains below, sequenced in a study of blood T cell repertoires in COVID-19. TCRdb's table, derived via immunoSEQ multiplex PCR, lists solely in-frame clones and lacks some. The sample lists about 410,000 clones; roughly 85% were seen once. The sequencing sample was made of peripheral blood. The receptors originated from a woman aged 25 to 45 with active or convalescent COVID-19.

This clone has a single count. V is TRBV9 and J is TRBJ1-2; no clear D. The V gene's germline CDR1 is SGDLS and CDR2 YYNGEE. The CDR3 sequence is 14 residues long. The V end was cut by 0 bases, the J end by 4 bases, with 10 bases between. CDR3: CASSVGPESYGYTF. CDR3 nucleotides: TGTGCCAGCAGCGTAGGTCCCGAGAGCTATGGCTACACCTTC.

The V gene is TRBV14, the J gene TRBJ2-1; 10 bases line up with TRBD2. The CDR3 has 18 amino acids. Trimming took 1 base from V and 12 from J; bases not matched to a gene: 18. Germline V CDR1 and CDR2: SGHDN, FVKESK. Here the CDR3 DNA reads TGTGCCAGCAGCCAAGTAACCTCCCTAGCGGGGGTAAGAATGTTGCAGTTCTTC. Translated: CASSQVTSLAGVRMLQFF.

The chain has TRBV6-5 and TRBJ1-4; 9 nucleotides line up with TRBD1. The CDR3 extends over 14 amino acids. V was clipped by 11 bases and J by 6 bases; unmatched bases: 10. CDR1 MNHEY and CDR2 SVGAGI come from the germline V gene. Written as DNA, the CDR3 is TGTGCCGGCAAAACAGGGGGCGGGTATGAAAAACTGTTTTTT. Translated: CAGKTGGGYEKLFF.

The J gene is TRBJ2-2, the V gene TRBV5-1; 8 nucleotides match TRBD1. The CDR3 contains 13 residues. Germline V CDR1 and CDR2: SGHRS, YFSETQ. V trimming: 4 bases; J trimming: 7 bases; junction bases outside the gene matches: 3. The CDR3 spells CASSPGGNGELFF. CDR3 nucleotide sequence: TGCGCCAGCAGCCCAGGGGGCAACGGGGAGCTGTTTTTT.